Listed below are T cell receptor beta chains from one sample, sequenced in a study of blood T cell repertoires in COVID-19. Libraries were prepared by immunoSEQ multiplex PCR; TCRdb keeps only in-frame clonotypes and omits some of them. The top ten hold around 9.2% of the sample, which has a few hundred thousand clones, 81% seen once. Sequences were obtained from PBMCs or T cells enriched from blood (not recorded which). Receptor source: a man between 35 and 55 years old who had recovered from COVID-19. Both conserved end residues are part of each CDR3. D genes are given only for firm matches. The size field is filled for only some rows; it gives once, few, many or a size class.

j_call d_call v_call clone_size cdr3_aa cdr3_nt
TRBJ2-3 NA TRBV7-3 NA CASSRSRDTQYF TGTGCCAGCAGTCGTAGTAGAGATACGCAGTATTTT
TRBJ2-3 TRBD1 TRBV9 NA CASSVGDRHTDTQYF TGTGCCAGCAGCGTTGGGGACAGGCACACAGATACGCAGTATTTT
TRBJ2-7 TRBD2 TRBV5-4 NA CASSSSHGGGSYEQYF TGTGCCAGCAGCTCCTCCCATGGCGGGGGTTCCTACGAGCAGTACTTC
TRBJ2-1 TRBD2 TRBV19 NA CASSIAASGGYNEQFF TGTGCCAGTAGTATAGCGGCTAGCGGGGGCTACAATGAGCAGTTCTTC
TRBJ2-7 NA TRBV27 NA CASSLSGNFPYEQYF TGTGCCAGCAGTTTGTCAGGCAACTTCCCCTACGAGCAGTACTTC
TRBJ2-5 NA TRBV12-5 NA CASGLAPQETQYF TGTGCTAGTGGTTTAGCGCCACAAGAGACCCAGTACTTC
TRBJ1-6 TRBD1 TRBV7-8 NA CASSITGAGSPLHF TGTGCCAGCAGTATTACAGGGGCCGGTTCACCCCTCCACTTT
TRBJ1-6 NA TRBV27 once CASSWGGENSPLHF TGTGCCAGCAGTTGGGGGGGCGAAAATTCACCCCTCCACTTT
TRBJ2-7 NA TRBV3-1/TRBV3-2 NA CASSQANSNFKQYF TGTGCCAGCAGCCAAGCCAACTCTAACTTCAAGCAGTACTTC
TRBJ1-5 NA TRBV30 NA CAWSEQENQPQHF TGTGCCTGGAGTGAGCAGGAAAATCAGCCCCAGCATTTT
TRBJ1-5 NA TRBV18 NA CASSPEYSNQPQHF TGTGCCAGCTCACCAGAGTATAGCAATCAGCCCCAGCATTTT
TRBJ1-6 NA TRBV14 NA CASSQVAGPNSPLHF TGTGCCAGCAGCCAAGTGGCTGGCCCTAATTCACCCCTCCACTTT
TRBJ1-1 NA TRBV11-2 NA CASSPLTEAFF TGTGCCAGCAGCCCACTCACTGAAGCTTTCTTT
TRBJ1-2 NA TRBV6-2/TRBV6-3 NA CASSYSTRVYGYTF TGTGCCAGCAGTTACTCGACCAGGGTGTATGGCTACACCTTC
TRBJ1-5 TRBD1 TRBV7-8 NA CASSPRDRDRGISNQPQHF TGTGCCAGCAGCCCCCGGGACAGGGACAGGGGTATTAGCAATCAGCCCCAGCATTTT
TRBJ2-1 NA TRBV6-5 NA CASTPARGGTYEQFF TGTGCCAGCACCCCAGCGCGCGGCGGGACTTATGAACAGTTCTTC
TRBJ1-4 TRBD1 TRBV27 NA CASSSRTGGATNEKLFF TGTGCCAGCAGTTCGAGGACAGGGGGAGCAACTAATGAAAAACTGTTTTTT
TRBJ2-7 TRBD2 TRBV19 NA CASSTRLAGGSSYEQYF TGTGCCAGTAGTACGAGACTAGCGGGAGGGAGCTCCTACGAGCAGTACTTC
TRBJ2-3 NA TRBV5-1 NA CASSSRTDSTDTQYF TGCGCCAGCAGCTCCCGGACTGATAGCACAGATACGCAGTATTTT
TRBJ1-6 TRBD1 TRBV9 NA CASSGGQVFNSPLHF TGTGCCAGCAGCGGGGGACAGGTGTTTAATTCACCCCTCCACTTT
TRBJ1-1 NA TRBV4-1 NA CASSLRSLGLNTEAFF TGCGCCAGCAGCCTCCGGTCTCTGGGGCTGAACACTGAAGCTTTCTTT
TRBJ2-2 NA TRBV20-1 once CSASLPGISGLANTGELFF TGCAGTGCTAGTCTCCCTGGGATTAGCGGACTTGCGAACACCGGGGAGCTGTTTTTT
TRBJ2-5 NA TRBV2 NA CASSEGQRTQYF TGTGCCAGCAGTGAAGGTCAGCGGACCCAGTACTTC
TRBJ1-1 TRBD1 TRBV19 NA CASSRRTGLTEAFF TGTGCCAGTAGTAGGCGGACAGGTCTGACTGAAGCTTTCTTT
TRBJ2-7 TRBD1 TRBV5-4 few CASRGDSSYEQYF TGTGCCAGTCGAGGGGACAGCTCCTACGAGCAGTACTTC
TRBJ1-2 NA TRBV24-1 NA CATSDFRGLGYTF TGTGCCACCAGTGATTTTAGGGGCCTCGGCTACACCTTC
TRBJ1-5 TRBD1 TRBV2 NA CASKGTGGLPQHF TGTGCCAGCAAGGGGACAGGGGGCCTGCCCCAGCATTTT
TRBJ1-1 TRBD1 TRBV18 NA CASSRSPGTGADTEAFF TGTGCCAGCTCACGCAGTCCCGGGACAGGGGCGGACACTGAAGCTTTCTTT
TRBJ2-6 NA TRBV19 NA CASKGSPLLRSGANVLTF TGTGCCAGTAAAGGGAGCCCACTTCTCCGGTCCGGGGCCAACGTCCTGACTTTC
TRBJ2-7 TRBD2 TRBV5-1 NA CASSPFGGAYEQYF TGCGCCAGCAGCCCCTTCGGGGGGGCCTACGAGCAGTACTTC
TRBJ2-3 NA TRBV2 NA CASSLRDTQYF TGTGCCAGCAGTTTGAGGGATACGCAGTATTTT
TRBJ2-1 TRBD2 TRBV12-5 few CASAPASGIYNEQFF TGTGCTAGTGCCCCTGCTAGCGGGATCTACAATGAGCAGTTCTTC
TRBJ1-2 NA TRBV2 NA CASSGEMNYGYTF TGTGCCAGCAGCGGGGAGATGAACTATGGCTACACCTTC
TRBJ2-1 NA TRBV6-8 NA CASSYPVDREVSNEQFF TGTGCCAGCAGTTACCCCGTCGACAGGGAGGTCAGCAATGAGCAGTTCTTC
TRBJ1-5 NA TRBV19 NA CASSPGEGYQPQHF TGTGCCAGTAGCCCCGGGGAGGGTTACCAGCCCCAGCATTTT
TRBJ1-5 NA TRBV11-2 once CASSLEGSGQPQHF TGTGCCAGCAGCTTAGAGGGCAGCGGTCAGCCCCAGCATTTT
TRBJ1-1 NA TRBV25-1 once CASSPEHLNTEAFF TGTGCCAGCAGCCCCGAACACCTGAACACTGAAGCTTTCTTT
TRBJ2-7 NA TRBV2 NA CASSNPGSYEQYF TGTGCCAGCAGTAACCCGGGGTCCTATGAGCAGTACTTC
TRBJ1-6 TRBD1 TRBV28 NA CASSLLGTGPSPLHF TGTGCCAGCAGTTTATTAGGGACAGGGCCTTCACCCCTCCACTTT
TRBJ2-3 TRBD2 TRBV25-1 NA CASSEGGARTDTQYF TGTGCCAGCAGTGAGGGAGGGGCCCGCACAGATACGCAGTATTTT
TRBJ2-1 TRBD2 TRBV28 many CASSLISGLSSYNEQFF TGTGCCAGCAGTTTAATTAGCGGGTTGAGCTCCTACAATGAGCAGTTCTTC
TRBJ2-3 NA TRBV9 NA CASSVVSSTDTQYF TGTGCCAGCAGCGTAGTTTCGAGCACAGATACGCAGTATTTT
TRBJ1-5 NA TRBV5-1 NA CASSLEGTQDQPQHF TGCGCCAGCAGCTTAGAAGGGACACAGGATCAGCCCCAGCATTTT
TRBJ2-7 TRBD2 TRBV6-5 NA CASSYRAGGFYEQYF TGTGCCAGCAGTTACAGGGCGGGAGGGTTTTACGAGCAGTACTTC
TRBJ2-2 NA TRBV12-3/TRBV12-4 NA CASSPTGGELFF TGTGCCAGCAGTCCAACGGGGGGGGAGCTGTTTTTT
TRBJ2-1 NA TRBV5-1 NA CASSLGGPTNEQFF TGCGCCAGCAGCTTGGGAGGGCCGACTAATGAGCAGTTCTTC
TRBJ2-7 TRBD1 TRBV29-1 NA CSGVGTSGTGNVDEQYF TGCAGCGGGGTGGGCACTTCCGGGACAGGGAACGTCGACGAGCAGTACTTC